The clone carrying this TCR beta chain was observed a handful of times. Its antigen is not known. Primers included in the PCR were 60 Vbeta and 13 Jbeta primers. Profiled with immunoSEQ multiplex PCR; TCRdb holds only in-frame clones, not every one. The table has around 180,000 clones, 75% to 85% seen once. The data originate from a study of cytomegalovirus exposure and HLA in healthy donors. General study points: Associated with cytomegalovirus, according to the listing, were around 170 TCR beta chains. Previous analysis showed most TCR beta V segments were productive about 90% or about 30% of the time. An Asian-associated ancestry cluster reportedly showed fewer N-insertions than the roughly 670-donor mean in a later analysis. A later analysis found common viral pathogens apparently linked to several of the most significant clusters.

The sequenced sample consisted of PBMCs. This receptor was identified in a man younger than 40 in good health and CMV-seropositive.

The CDR3 reads CASSPLAGANTEAFF. The CDR3 DNA sequence: TGTGCCAGCTCACCACTGGCGGGGGCGAACACTGAAGCTTTCTTT. The rearrangement uses TRBV18 and TRBJ1-1, with TRBD1 as a possible D gene (6 bases). Trimming took off 1 base at V and 1 base at J, with 10 bases between the two ends. The germline CDR1 and CDR2 sequences are KGHSH and LQKENI. The CDR3 runs 15 residues.